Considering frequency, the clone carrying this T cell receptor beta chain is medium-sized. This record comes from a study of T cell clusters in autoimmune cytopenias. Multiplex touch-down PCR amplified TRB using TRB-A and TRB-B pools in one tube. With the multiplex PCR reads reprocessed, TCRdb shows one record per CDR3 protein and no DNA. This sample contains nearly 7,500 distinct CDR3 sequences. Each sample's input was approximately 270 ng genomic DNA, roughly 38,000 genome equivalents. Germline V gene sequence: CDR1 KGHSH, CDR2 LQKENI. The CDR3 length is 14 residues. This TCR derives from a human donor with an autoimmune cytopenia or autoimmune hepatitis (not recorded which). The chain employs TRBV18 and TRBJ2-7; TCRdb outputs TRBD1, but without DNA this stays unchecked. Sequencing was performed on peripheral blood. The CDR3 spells CASSPTGGAYEQYF. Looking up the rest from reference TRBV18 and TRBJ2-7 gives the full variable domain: NAGVMQNPRHLVRRRGQEARLRCSPMKGHSHVYWYRQLPEEGLKFMVYLQKENIIDESGMPKERFSAEFPKEGPSILRIQQVVRGDSAAYFCASSPTGGAYEQYFGPGTRLTVT.